Following are 25 T cell receptor beta chains from one sample sequenced in a study of cytomegalovirus exposure and HLA in healthy donors listed by TCRdb under 2017. Libraries were made using the immunoSEQ multiplex PCR assay. A mixture of 60 forward primers for TCR Vbeta segments and 13 reverse primers for TCR Jbeta segments was used in the multiplex PCR. TCRdb provides this immuneACCESS table in a form limited to in-frame rearrangements. Some clones are lacking; in checked studies, under half of them reflect an unresolved V gene, and why the rest are absent is not known. In this sample the table shows around 200,000 clones, approximately 59% of which occur a single time. The ten largest clones capture around 2.9% of the sample. What was sequenced was PBMCs. The receptors derive from a middle-aged man in good health and CMV-seronegative.

V usage is TRBV6-5 and J usage is TRBJ1-1, with TRBD1 as a possible D gene (5 bases). The CDR3 sequence is 14 residues long. Germline V gene sequence: CDR1 MNHEY, CDR2 SVGAGI. The V gene lost 3 bases and the J gene lost 3 bases, with 11 bases spanning the gap. CDR3 coding DNA: TGTGCCAGCAGTTATAACGGGGGAGACACTGAAGCTTTCTTT. It is translated as CASSYNGGDTEAFF.

The chain joins TRBV29-1 to TRBJ2-2; a weak D match, TRBD2 (7 bases). This CDR3 is built from 13 residues. CDR1 is SQVTM, CDR2 ANQGSEA, per germline. Trimming removed 4 bases from V and 6 bases from J, with 12 bases in between. The CDR3 spells CSVVKGGAGELFF. CDR3 in DNA: TGCAGCGTTGTTAAAGGGGGGGCCGGGGAGCTGTTTTTT.

This clone appeared many times. J is TRBJ1-1 and V is TRBV2; no firm D call. Germline V CDR1 and CDR2: SNHLY, FYNNEI. Trimming removed 5 bases at V and 8 bases at J, with 15 bases between. The CDR3 spans 13 residues. CDR3 sequence (DNA): TGTGCCAGCAGTCCTCCGGGTTCTATAGAAGCTTTCTTT. It specifies CASSPPGSIEAFF. The full variable domain, in which reference TRBV2 and TRBJ1-1 provide the parts outside the CDR3, is EPEVTQTPSHQVTQMGQEVILRCVPISNHLYFYWYRQILGQKVEFLVSFYNNEISEKSEIFDDQFSVERPDGSNFTLKIRSTKLEDSAMYFCASSPPGSIEAFFGQGTRLTVV.

The V call is TRBV30, the J call TRBJ1-2; 7 nucleotides line up with TRBD1. The germline gives CDR1 GTSNPN, CDR2 SVGIG (reference sequence). V gave up 0 bases and J gave up 6 bases; unmatched junction bases: 7. This CDR3 is 14 amino acids long. CDR3 DNA: TGTGCCTGGAGTGTAAAGGGGGCCATTAATGGCTACACCTTC. It encodes CAWSVKGAINGYTF.

J is TRBJ1-4 and V is TRBV11-2; the match to TRBD1 covers 8 bases. Germline V gene data show CDR1 as SGHAT and CDR2 as FQNNGV. The CDR3 totals 16 residues. V was pared by 5 bases and J by 3 bases, with 8 bases of the junction left unmatched. CDR3 bases: TGTGCCAGCAGCCGGACAGGGATCAGTGCTAATGAAAAACTGTTTTTT. Protein product: CASSRTGISANEKLFF.

The chain joins TRBV4-3 to TRBJ2-7; a possible D gene is TRBD2 (5 bases). The germline V gene encodes CDR1 LGHNA and CDR2 YSLEER. The CDR3 spans 15 residues. Trimming removed 4 bases from V and 3 bases from J, with 16 bases in between. The CDR3 DNA reads TGCGCCAGCAGCCGTGGCTTGGAGGCGGGCTACGAGCAGTACTTC. This sequence encodes CASSRGLEAGYEQYF.

The chain recombines TRBV5-6 with TRBJ2-7; 8 nucleotides agree with TRBD2. V shed 3 bases and J 0 bases; nucleotides not matched to a gene: 2. The CDR3 has 14 residues. Germline V gene lookup returns CDR1 SGHDT and CDR2 YYEEEE. CDR3 protein: CASSSSGSSYEQYF. The CDR3 DNA follows: TGTGCCAGCAGCTCAAGCGGGAGCTCCTACGAGCAGTACTTC. Full variable domain (outside the CDR3, taken from reference TRBV5-6 and TRBJ2-7): DAGVTQSPTHLIKTRGQQVTLRCSPKSGHDTVSWYQQALGQGPQFIFQYYEEEERQRGNFPDRFSGHQFPNYSSELNVNALLLGDSALYLCASSSSGSSYEQYFGPGTRLTVT.

V is TRBV2 and J is TRBJ1-2, with D perhaps TRBD1 (5 bases). Germline CDR1 and CDR2: SNHLY and FYNNEI. The CDR3 is 16 residues long. Trimming removed 6 bases from V and 2 bases from J, with 19 bases in between. The CDR3 DNA reads TGTGCCAGCAGAGGAGGGTTGGGGCGCACCAACTATGGCTACACCTTC. Translated, it gives CASRGGLGRTNYGYTF.

This clone has just a few counts. The V and J genes are TRBV18 and TRBJ1-1; D not certain. CDR3 size: 14 residues. CDR1 and CDR2 from the germline V gene are KGHSH and LQKENI. Trimming pared 2 bases from V and 1 base from J, leaving 8 bases between. CDR3: CASSPNSGNTEAFF. The CDR3 region has the DNA TGTGCCAGCTCACCAAACTCCGGGAACACTGAAGCTTTCTTT.

This chain joins TRBV7-2 and TRBJ2-5, with a tentative D call TRBD1 (6 bases). V was clipped by 8 bases and J by 5 bases, with 18 bases between them. This CDR3 comprises 14 residues. Per germline, CDR1 SGHTA and CDR2 FQGNSA. DNA of the CDR3: TGTGCCAGCTCATACCAGACAGGTCCGGAGACCCAGTACTTC. It codes for CASSYQTGPETQYF.

The chain has TRBV9 and TRBJ2-3, with D tentatively TRBD2 (5 bases). Looked up from germline, CDR1 is SGDLS and CDR2 is YYNGEE. Trimming removed 6 bases at V and 0 bases at J, with 8 bases between. The CDR3 extends over 13 amino acids. CDR3 loop: CASTSTSTDTQYF. The CDR3 DNA follows: TGTGCCAGCACTAGCACAAGCACAGATACGCAGTATTTT.

CDR3 region: CASSFDRNTEAFF. CDR3 bases: TGTGCCAGCAGCTTCGACAGAAACACTGAAGCTTTCTTT. The rearrangement links TRBV13 to TRBJ1-1; D is perhaps TRBD1 (5 bases). There are 13 residues in the CDR3. Between the trimmed V and J ends, which lost 3 bases and 2 bases, there was a span of 7 bases. Germline V gives CDR1 PRHDT, CDR2 FYEKMQ (reference sequence).

The chain couples TRBV5-6 to TRBJ2-5, with 10 bases matching TRBD1. V was clipped by 1 base and J by 2 bases; unmatched bases: 2. The germline gives CDR1 SGHDT, CDR2 YYEEEE. The CDR3 extends over 15 amino acids. CDR3 DNA: TGTGCCAGCAGCTTGCTGGGACAGGGGCAAGAGACCCAGTACTTC. Protein sequence: CASSLLGQGQETQYF.

In this sample, this clone turned up a few times. The genes are TRBV4-3 and TRBJ2-3, with D uncertain. V was cut by 2 bases and J by 9 bases, with 15 bases left in between. Germline lookup yields CDR1 LGHNA and CDR2 YSLEER. This CDR3 comprises 14 residues. CDR3 amino acids: CASSQSMWQRTQYF. CDR3 sequence (DNA): TGCGCCAGCAGCCAAAGTATGTGGCAGAGGACGCAGTATTTT.

There are a few counts of this clone. The V gene is TRBV7-9, the J gene TRBJ1-2; D is perhaps TRBD1 (6 bases). CDR1 is SEHNR and CDR2 is FQNEAQ in the germline V gene (reference sequence). Trimming took 4 bases from V and 2 from J, leaving 14 bases between them. The CDR3 covers 15 residues. CDR3 DNA sequence: TGTGCCAGCAGCTGGCCGACAGGATTGAACTATGGCTACACCTTC. Protein sequence: CASSWPTGLNYGYTF. Full variable domain (outside the CDR3, taken from reference TRBV7-9 and TRBJ1-2): DTGVSQNPRHKITKRGQNVTFRCDPISEHNRLYWYRQTLGQGPEFLTYFQNEAQLEKSRLLSDRFSAERPKGSFSTLEIQRTEQGDSAMYLCASSWPTGLNYGYTFGSGTRLTVV.

This clone was counted between two and nine times. The CDR3 DNA reads as TGCGCCAGCAGCCAAAGACAAACAGATTCATCCTACGAGCAGTACTTC. Translation: CASSQRQTDSSYEQYF. The rearrangement links TRBV4-1 to TRBJ2-7; D is undetermined. The CDR3 loop spans 16 amino acids. The V end was cut by 2 bases, the J end by 1 base, with 15 bases between. Germline assignment: CDR1 MGHRA and CDR2 YSYEKL.

Regarding this clone: One end of the junction varies from germline; a read error may be responsible. V and J are TRBV11-2 and TRBJ2-6, with D uncertain. The germline V gene encodes CDR1 SGHAT and CDR2 FQNNGV. This CDR3 contains 14 residues. CDR3 protein: CASSLSPGANVLTF. The CDR3 DNA is TGTGCCAGCAGCCTCAGTCCTGGTGCCAACGTCCTGACTTTC.

This clone was recorded a few times. The rearrangement uses TRBV7-3 and TRBJ2-3, with D unresolved. The CDR3 extends over 16 amino acids. Trimming stripped 0 bases from V and 4 bases from J, with 14 bases between. From germline, CDR1 is SGHTA and CDR2 FQGTGA. The CDR3 nucleotides read TGTGCCAGCAGCTTAACCCGGTCCTTGGCGGCAGATACGCAGTATTTT. Translating gives CASSLTRSLAADTQYF.

The chain recombines TRBV15 with TRBJ1-1; 8 bases are shared with TRBD1. The trim removed 3 bases at V and 5 bases at J, leaving 2 bases unmatched. The CDR3 covers 13 residues. Germline V gives CDR1 LNHNV, CDR2 YYDKDF (reference sequence). The CDR3 DNA follows: TGTGCCACCAGCAGTACAGGGGGTACTGAAGCTTTCTTT. As protein: CATSSTGGTEAFF.

In this sample, this clone turned up a few times. The rearrangement links TRBV2 to TRBJ2-5, with D unclear. This CDR3 is built from 13 residues. V lost 2 bases and J lost 1, with 5 bases in between. Germline loops: CDR1 SNHLY, CDR2 FYNNEI. The CDR3 region is CASSELAQETQYF. DNA of the CDR3: TGTGCCAGCAGTGAACTGGCCCAAGAGACCCAGTACTTC. Based on the CDR3 plus reference TRBV2 and TRBJ2-5, the full variable domain is EPEVTQTPSHQVTQMGQEVILRCVPISNHLYFYWYRQILGQKVEFLVSFYNNEISEKSEIFDDQFSVERPDGSNFTLKIRSTKLEDSAMYFCASSELAQETQYFGPGTRLLVL.

V gene TRBV28 combines with J gene TRBJ2-7, with 7 bases identical to TRBD1. CDR1 MDHEN and CDR2 SYDVKM come from the germline V gene. J was trimmed by 1 base and V by 4 bases; bases with no gene match: 4. The CDR3 length is 14 residues. The CDR3 DNA reads TGTGCCAGCAGTTCACCGGGACAGTCCTACGAGCAGTACTTC. Translating gives CASSSPGQSYEQYF. Full variable domain (missing parts from reference TRBV28 and TRBJ2-7): DVKVTQSSRYLVKRTGEKVFLECVQDMDHENMFWYRQDPGLGLRLIYFSYDVKMKEKGDIPEGYSVSREKKERFSLILESASTNQTSMYLCASSSPGQSYEQYFGPGTRLTVT.

This rearrangement joins TRBV27 to TRBJ2-2; TRBD2 is a possible D gene (6 bases). V lost 2 bases to trimming and J lost 7 bases, with 11 bases between them. This CDR3 comprises 14 residues. CDR1 MNHEY and CDR2 SMNVEV come from the germline V gene (reference sequence). CDR3 DNA: TGTGCCAGCAGTTTAACGGGAGTGGGCGGGGAGCTGTTTTTT. Its protein product is CASSLTGVGGELFF.

The gene calls are TRBV6-6 and TRBJ1-1; 8 bases align to TRBD1. CDR1 MNHNY and CDR2 SVGAGI come from the germline V gene (reference sequence). The CDR3 extends over 14 amino acids. After removal of 6 bases from V and 1 base from J, the junction contained 4 bases not matched to a gene. The CDR3 region has the DNA TGTGCCAGCAGCCGACAGGGGTCGAACACTGAAGCTTTCTTT. Translating it yields CASSRQGSNTEAFF.

The chain combines TRBV7-2 with TRBJ2-3; no clear D. The V end was cut by 2 bases, the J end by 2 bases, with 11 bases between. CDR3 length equals 15 residues. Germline CDR1 SGHTA, CDR2 FQGNSA. The CDR3 region has the DNA TGTGCCAGCAGCTTATCAGCGAGCTCCACAGATACGCAGTATTTT. Translating gives CASSLSASSTDTQYF.

The chain combines TRBV4-3 with TRBJ1-1; D is unclear. V lost 0 bases and J 1 base, leaving 12 bases between the germline ends. Germline assignment: CDR1 LGHNA and CDR2 YSLEER. The CDR3 covers 16 residues. Here the CDR3 DNA reads TGCGCCAGCAGCCAAGAGTCCGGGGTCACGAACACTGAAGCTTTCTTT. Amino acids: CASSQESGVTNTEAFF.